Here is one T cell receptor (beta chain) with its context. This CDR3 has 12 residues. Per germline, CDR1 SQVTM and CDR2 ANQGSEA. Trimming removed 4 bases at V and 6 bases at J, with 12 bases between. This record comes from a study of CD8+CD57+ T cells in acquired aplastic anemia. Profiles of TCR beta VDJ and CDR3 were generated from a genomic DNA template. TCRdb processed the reads anew with MiXCR; each CDR3 protein has one entry. This table has approximately 180,000 distinct CDR3 sequences, less than 65% appearing once. All patients picked for sequencing had shown, by flow cytometry, an expansion of CD8+CD57+ cells. Every patient presented with severe acquired aplastic anemia.

The V and J genes are TRBV29-1 and TRBJ1-2; weak D call: TRBD1 (5 bases). What was sequenced was sorted CD4+, CD8+, or CD8+CD57+ T cells (not recorded which) from PBMCs. This receptor was taken from a human donor with aplastic anemia. The CDR3 spells CSVVSGYDGYTF. CDR3 nucleotides: TGCAGCGTTGTTTCAGGGTATGATGGCTACACCTTC. Together with reference TRBV29-1 and TRBJ1-2, the CDR3 gives the full variable domain: SAVISQKPSRDICQRGTSLTIQCQVDSQVTMMFWYRQQPGQSLTLIATANQGSEATYESGFVIDKFPISRPNLTFSTLTVSNMSPEDSSIYLCSVVSGYDGYTFGSGTRLTVV.